Here is one T cell receptor (beta chain) with its context. The data are from a study of control samples from healthy donors and cancer patients. This table comes from immunoSEQ multiplex PCR, and its TCRdb copy is limited to in-frame clones, with some not included. Among fewer than 300,000 clones listed, 82% were seen once. The sample taken for sequencing was PBMCs. This TCR derives from a woman aged 55-70 years with lung cancer.

The DNA of the CDR3 is TGTGCCATTACGGACAGGGCCACCGGGGAGCTGTTTTTT. It yields the protein CAITDRATGELFF. The chain joins TRBV19 to TRBJ2-2, with 8 bases that match TRBD1. The CDR3 is 13 residues long. V lost 10 bases, J lost 4 bases, and 5 bases stayed unmatched. CDR1 is LNHDA and CDR2 is SQIVND in the germline V gene (reference sequence).